These 22 T cell receptor beta chains originate from one sample sequenced in a study of blood T cell repertoires in COVID-19. Method: immunoSEQ multiplex PCR; TCRdb's copy keeps in-frame clones and lacks some. This sample has 250,000 to 300,000 clones, with around 89% found just once. The sequencing sample was made of peripheral blood. These receptors were obtained from a woman aged 45-60 years with COVID-19, enrolled during active disease.

The chain carries TRBV18 and TRBJ2-5, with 8 bases identical to TRBD2. Germline trimming cut 0 bases from V and 1 base from J; bases unmatched to any gene: 1. The CDR3 consists of 15 residues. Germline CDR1 is KGHSH and CDR2 is LQKENI. CDR3 nucleotide sequence: TGTGCCAGCTCACCACCGACTAGCGCCCAAGAGACCCAGTACTTC. It encodes CASSPPTSAQETQYF.

CDR3 bases: TGTGCCAGCAGCGCCGAGAGGGCTAGCGGATCCACAGATACGCAGTATTTT. Residues: CASSAERASGSTDTQYF. The chain joins TRBV5-6 to TRBJ2-3; 7 bases line up with TRBD2. Germline assignment: CDR1 SGHDT and CDR2 YYEEEE. J was trimmed by 2 bases and V by 4 bases; bases with no gene match: 13. The CDR3 consists of 17 residues.

This chain joins TRBV10-1 and TRBJ2-3, with a tentative D call TRBD2 (6 bases). Trimming stripped 3 bases from V and 2 bases from J, with 12 bases between. CDR1 WNHNN and CDR2 SYGVQD come from the germline V gene (reference sequence). CDR3 length: 15 residues. The CDR3 nucleotides are TGCGCCAGCAGTGAAAGAGGGCGGGACACAGATACGCAGTATTTT. Its protein product is CASSERGRDTDTQYF.

V and J are TRBV5-4 and TRBJ2-1, with 7 positions matching TRBD1. CDR1 SGHNT and CDR2 YYREEE come from the germline V gene (reference sequence). This CDR3 has 17 residues. J lost 6 bases, V lost 4 bases, and 16 bases had no gene match. The CDR3, as DNA: TGTGCCAGCAGCCTGTTACCCGGGACAGCTAAAGGCAATGAGCAGTTCTTC. Residues: CASSLLPGTAKGNEQFF.

The CDR3 loop is CASSLEGTGVYEQYF. The CDR3 DNA follows: TGTGCCAGCAGCTTGGAAGGGACAGGGGTCTACGAGCAGTACTTC. This chain uses TRBV5-6 with TRBJ2-7; TRBD1 matches 10 bases. Losses at the gene ends were 0 bases for V and 3 bases for J; bases not matched to a gene: 3. The CDR3 covers 15 residues. Germline V CDR1 and CDR2: SGHDT, YYEEEE.

The V call is TRBV15, the J call TRBJ2-2; 9 bases align to TRBD2. The J segment lost 5 bases and the V segment lost 6 bases, leaving 13 bases of the junction unmatched. The CDR3 is 17 residues long. The germline CDR1 and CDR2 sequences are LNHNV and YYDKDF (reference sequence). The CDR3 protein is CATREDIAGVETGELFF. The CDR3 nucleotides read TGTGCCACCAGAGAAGATATAGCGGGAGTAGAGACCGGGGAGCTGTTTTTT.

The J gene is TRBJ1-5, the V gene TRBV9; D is perhaps TRBD1 (5 bases). The CDR3 consists of 15 residues. Per the germline V gene, CDR1 is SGDLS and CDR2 is YYNGEE. Trimming pared 0 bases from V and 4 bases from J, leaving 11 bases between. The CDR3 sequence is CASSVGVNRNQPQHF. The CDR3 DNA reads TGTGCCAGCAGCGTAGGAGTAAACAGGAATCAGCCCCAGCATTTT.

The chain carries TRBV7-9 and TRBJ2-1; possibly TRBD1 for D (6 bases). CDR1 SEHNR and CDR2 FQNEAQ come from the germline V gene (reference sequence). The CDR3 sequence is 13 residues long. Trimming stripped 5 bases from V and 2 bases from J, with 7 bases between. CDR3 DNA: TGTGCCAGCAGCCAGGGGACCTACAATGAGCAGTTCTTC. Translated: CASSQGTYNEQFF.

The chain employs TRBV7-9 and TRBJ2-2; tentatively, D is TRBD2 (5 bases). V was shortened by 2 bases and J by 8 bases, with 18 bases between the two germline ends. The germline CDR1 and CDR2 sequences are SEHNR and FQNEAQ (reference sequence). CDR3 length equals 16 residues. CDR3 nucleotide sequence: TGTGCCAGCAGCTTACACGGCGGCGGTCCGGGAGGGGAGCTGTTTTTT. Its translation is CASSLHGGGPGGELFF.

This rearrangement joins TRBV4-1 to TRBJ2-1, with 7 bases fitting TRBD1. Germline values: CDR1 MGHRA, CDR2 YSYEKL. Trimming took 1 base from V and 12 from J; bases not matched to a gene: 12. CDR3 length: 15 residues. The CDR3 DNA reads as TGCGCCAGCAGCCAAGTAATCCCCTTGGACAGGCGGCAGTTCTTC. Translating gives CASSQVIPLDRRQFF.

The J gene is TRBJ1-5, the V gene TRBV4-2; D is uncertain. The V gene's germline CDR1 is LGHNA and CDR2 YNFKEQ. The V and J ends lost 4 bases and 0 bases respectively, with 13 bases between them. The CDR3 extends over 16 amino acids. The CDR3 sequence: CASSPAGGDSNQPQHF. Written as DNA, the CDR3 is TGTGCCAGCAGCCCGGCGGGTGGAGATAGCAATCAGCCCCAGCATTTT.

The chain uses TRBV9 and TRBJ2-7; 10 bases are a match to TRBD2. V lost 2 bases to trimming and J lost 3 bases; unmatched junction nucleotides: 2. The CDR3 covers 14 residues. CDR1 SGDLS and CDR2 YYNGEE come from the germline V gene. CDR3 DNA: TGTGCCAGCAGCGTTAGCGGGAGGAACTACGAGCAGTACTTC. Translating gives CASSVSGRNYEQYF. Using reference TRBV9 and TRBJ2-7 for the parts outside the CDR3, the full variable domain is DSGVTQTPKHLITATGQRVTLRCSPRSGDLSVYWYQQSLDQGLQFLIQYYNGEERAKGNILERFSAQQFPDLHSELNLSSLELGDSALYFCASSVSGRNYEQYFGPGTRLTVT.

V gene TRBV12-5 combines with J gene TRBJ1-5; 8 positions agree with TRBD1. The CDR3 runs 14 residues. CDR1 and CDR2 (germline): LGHNT, FRNRAP. V gave up 1 base and J gave up 10 bases; unmatched junction bases: 6. The CDR3 loop reads CASGLAQGAIPQHF. The CDR3 coding sequence is TGTGCTAGTGGTTTGGCGCAGGGGGCGATTCCCCAGCATTTT.

This clone was seen many times. The J gene is TRBJ1-1, the V gene TRBV30, with D unclear. The germline V gene encodes CDR1 GTSNPN and CDR2 SVGIG (reference sequence). V lost 5 bases, J lost 10 bases, and 20 bases lay in between. The CDR3 runs to 13 residues. The CDR3 bases are TGTGCCTGGGCAAAGTCGACCGCGACGGGAGCTTTCTTT. Translation: CAWAKSTATGAFF.

The chain joins TRBV9 to TRBJ2-1, with TRBD2 matching over 11 bases. CDR3 length equals 15 residues. The V segment lost 5 bases and the J segment 7 bases; nucleotides outside the gene matches: 8. The germline gives CDR1 SGDLS, CDR2 YYNGEE. This chain's CDR3 is CASSTSGSVGNEQFF. CDR3 sequence (DNA): TGTGCCAGCAGTACTAGCGGGAGTGTAGGTAATGAGCAGTTCTTC.

The rearrangement uses TRBV7-2 and TRBJ2-7; TRBD2 agrees at 12 bases. Germline CDR1 reads SGHTA; CDR2 reads FQGNSA. The CDR3 runs to 15 residues. V lost 6 bases and J lost 4; bases outside the gene matches: 7. The CDR3 loop is CASSRPGTSGYEQYF. CDR3 DNA: TGTGCCAGCAGTCGCCCCGGGACTAGCGGGTACGAGCAGTACTTC.

This rearrangement joins TRBV15 to TRBJ2-7, with 9 bases that match TRBD1. The CDR3 spans 14 residues. The germline V gene encodes CDR1 LNHNV and CDR2 YYDKDF (reference sequence). Trimming cost V 8 bases and J 2 bases; bases outside gene matches: 7. In DNA form, the CDR3 reads TGTGCCACCTCTGACAGGGGGGGAACCTACGAGCAGTACTTC. As protein: CATSDRGGTYEQYF.

The V gene is TRBV5-1, the J gene TRBJ1-1; 10 nucleotides match TRBD1. CDR3 size: 16 residues. V lost 2 bases to trimming and J lost 0 bases; unmatched junction nucleotides: 4. From germline, CDR1 is SGHRS and CDR2 YFSETQ. The CDR3 reads CASSFLDRGMNTEAFF. Here the CDR3 DNA reads TGCGCCAGCAGCTTTCTGGACAGGGGGATGAACACTGAAGCTTTCTTT.

The chain links TRBV6-4 to TRBJ2-1; the match to TRBD2 covers 9 bases. The germline V gene encodes CDR1 MRHNA and CDR2 SNTAGT. Losses at the gene ends were 2 bases for V and 2 bases for J; bases not matched to a gene: 4. CDR3 length: 16 amino acids. CDR3 in DNA: TGTGCCAGCAGTGACAACCCTAGCGGGACCTACAATGAGCAGTTCTTC. Protein sequence: CASSDNPSGTYNEQFF.

The sample holds one count of this clone. This specimen includes other DNA sequences encoding the same CDR3. CDR3 residues: CASSIGGQPQHF. CDR3 in DNA: TGTGCCAGTAGTATAGGGGGCCAGCCCCAGCATTTT. V gene TRBV19 combines with J gene TRBJ1-5; the D gene is possibly TRBD1 (5 bases). Trimming took 1 base from V and 7 from J, leaving 5 bases between them. This CDR3 spans 12 amino acids. Per germline, CDR1 LNHDA and CDR2 SQIVND (reference sequence).

The chain is built from TRBV2 and TRBJ2-1, with 16 bases aligning to TRBD2. Germline V gives CDR1 SNHLY, CDR2 FYNNEI. CDR3 size: 15 residues. The V gene end was trimmed by 6 bases and the J gene end by 10 bases; junction bases not matched to a gene: 6. The CDR3 DNA sequence: TGTGCCAGCAGGAGACCGGGACTAGCGGGAGGGGAGCAGTTCTTC. It specifies CASRRPGLAGGEQFF. The full variable domain, its missing parts supplied by reference TRBV2 and TRBJ2-1, is EPEVTQTPSHQVTQMGQEVILRCVPISNHLYFYWYRQILGQKVEFLVSFYNNEISEKSEIFDDQFSVERPDGSNFTLKIRSTKLEDSAMYFCASRRPGLAGGEQFFGPGTRLTVL.

J is TRBJ1-4 and V is TRBV30; D may be TRBD1 (5 bases). Germline assignment: CDR1 GTSNPN and CDR2 SVGIG (reference sequence). CDR3 length: 15 residues. Trimming removed 1 base at V and 10 bases at J, with 19 bases between. This CDR3 is CAWSGEARAFGKLFF. The CDR3 nucleotides read TGTGCCTGGAGTGGGGAGGCCAGGGCATTTGGAAAACTGTTTTTT. The variable domain in full, with the rest retrieved from reference TRBV30 and TRBJ1-4, is SQTIHQWPATLVQPVGSPLSLECTVEGTSNPNLYWYRQAAGRGLQLLFYSVGIGQISSEVPQNLSASRPQDRQFILSSKKLLLSDSGFYLCAWSGEARAFGKLFFGSGTQLSVL.